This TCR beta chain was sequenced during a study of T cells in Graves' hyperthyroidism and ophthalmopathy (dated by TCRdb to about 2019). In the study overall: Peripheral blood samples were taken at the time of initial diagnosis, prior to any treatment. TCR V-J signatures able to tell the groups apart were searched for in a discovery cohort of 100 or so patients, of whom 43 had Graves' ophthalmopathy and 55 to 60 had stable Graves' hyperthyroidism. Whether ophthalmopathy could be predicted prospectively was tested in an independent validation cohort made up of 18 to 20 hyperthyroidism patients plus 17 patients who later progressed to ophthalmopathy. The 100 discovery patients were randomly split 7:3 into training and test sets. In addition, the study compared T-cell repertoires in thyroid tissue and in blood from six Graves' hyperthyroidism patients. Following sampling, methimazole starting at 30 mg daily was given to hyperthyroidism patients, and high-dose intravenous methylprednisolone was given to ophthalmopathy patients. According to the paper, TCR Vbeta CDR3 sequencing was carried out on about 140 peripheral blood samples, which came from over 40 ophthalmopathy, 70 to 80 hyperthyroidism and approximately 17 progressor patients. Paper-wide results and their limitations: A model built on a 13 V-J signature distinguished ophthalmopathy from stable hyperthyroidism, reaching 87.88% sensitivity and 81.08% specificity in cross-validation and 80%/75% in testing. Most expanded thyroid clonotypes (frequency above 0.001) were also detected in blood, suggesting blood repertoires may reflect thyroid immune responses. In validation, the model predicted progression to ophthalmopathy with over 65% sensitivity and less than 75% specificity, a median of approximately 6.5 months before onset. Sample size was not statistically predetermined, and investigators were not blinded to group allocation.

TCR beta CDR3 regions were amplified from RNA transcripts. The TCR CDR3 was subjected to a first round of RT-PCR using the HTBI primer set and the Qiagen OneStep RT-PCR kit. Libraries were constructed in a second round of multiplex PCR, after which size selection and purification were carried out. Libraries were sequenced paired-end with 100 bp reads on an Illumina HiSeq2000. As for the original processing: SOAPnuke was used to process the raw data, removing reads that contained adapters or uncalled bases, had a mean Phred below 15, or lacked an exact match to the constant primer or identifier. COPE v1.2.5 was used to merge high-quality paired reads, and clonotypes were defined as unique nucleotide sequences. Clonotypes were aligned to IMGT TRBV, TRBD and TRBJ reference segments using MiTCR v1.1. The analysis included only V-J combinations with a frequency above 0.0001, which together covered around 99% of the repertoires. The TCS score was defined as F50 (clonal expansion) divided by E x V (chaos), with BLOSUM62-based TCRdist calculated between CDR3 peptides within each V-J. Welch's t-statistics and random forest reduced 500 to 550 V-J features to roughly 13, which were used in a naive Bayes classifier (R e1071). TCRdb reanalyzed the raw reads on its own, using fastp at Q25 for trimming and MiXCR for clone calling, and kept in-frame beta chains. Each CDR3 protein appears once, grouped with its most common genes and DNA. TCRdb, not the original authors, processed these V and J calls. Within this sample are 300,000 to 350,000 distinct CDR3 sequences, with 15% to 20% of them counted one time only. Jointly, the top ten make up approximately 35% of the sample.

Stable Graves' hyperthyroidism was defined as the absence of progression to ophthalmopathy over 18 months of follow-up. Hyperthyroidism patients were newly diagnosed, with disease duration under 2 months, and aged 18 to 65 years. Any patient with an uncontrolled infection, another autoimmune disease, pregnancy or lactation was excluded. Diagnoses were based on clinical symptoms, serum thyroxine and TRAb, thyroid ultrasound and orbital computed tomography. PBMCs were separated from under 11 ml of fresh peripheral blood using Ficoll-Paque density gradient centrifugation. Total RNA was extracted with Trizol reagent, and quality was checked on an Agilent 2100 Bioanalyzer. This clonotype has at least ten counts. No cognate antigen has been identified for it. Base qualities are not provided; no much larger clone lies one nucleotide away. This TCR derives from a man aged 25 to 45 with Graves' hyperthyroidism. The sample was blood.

At the DNA level, the sequence is TGTGCCAGCAGTGAGACTAGCGGGCTATATACGCAGTATTTT. Translated, this is CASSETSGLYTQYF. This chain is built from TRBV12-3 or TRBV12-4 and TRBJ2-3; TRBD2 lines up with 10 middle nucleotides. From cysteine to phenylalanine, the CDR3 is 14 amino acids long. Kept here is only the CDR3 DNA, which spans 42 bases and is read in frame from base 1. Compared with germline, V lacks 5 bases and J lacks 7 bases; bases without a gene match: 6.